This T cell receptor (beta chain) was sequenced for a study of regulatory T cells in long-lasting Graves disease. Study-wide results and caveats: Among samples with persistent disease, TRBV28, TRBJ1-2 and TRBJ2-5 were favored. Limited sample numbers may have lowered accuracy.

Germline V gene lookup returns CDR1 SGHDT and CDR2 YYEEEE. Trimming stripped 5 bases from V and 6 bases from J, with 14 bases between. This CDR3 spans 13 amino acids. This clonotype was observed a handful of times. What it binds is not known. Building of the TCR beta libraries involved iRepertoire HTBI primers and Arm-PCR of CDR3 regions. TCRdb processed the multiplex PCR reads anew with MiXCR; each CDR3 protein has one entry. The sample consists of about 420,000 distinct CDR3 sequences, roughly 15% of them appearing once. The sample's time point: newly diagnosed GD, antithyroid drugs for less than 3 months. RNA from PBMCs was the source of the TCR library. The same specimen was also included in a second study, on T cells in Graves' hyperthyroidism and ophthalmopathy. That work contributes: Using the HTBI primer set, a first-round RT-PCR was run on the TCR CDR3. Before onset, by a median of around 6.1 months, the model predicted ophthalmopathy.

The sample was peripheral blood mononuclear cells (PBMCs), taken at new diagnosis, from a patient treated with antithyroid drugs. The V gene is TRBV5-6, the J gene TRBJ1-2; weak D call: TRBD1 (5 bases). The clonotype originates from a young woman with Graves disease. CDR3 bases: TGTGCCAGCAGGGTTGGGGCCTGGAATGGCTACACCTTC. This gives the protein CASRVGAWNGYTF.